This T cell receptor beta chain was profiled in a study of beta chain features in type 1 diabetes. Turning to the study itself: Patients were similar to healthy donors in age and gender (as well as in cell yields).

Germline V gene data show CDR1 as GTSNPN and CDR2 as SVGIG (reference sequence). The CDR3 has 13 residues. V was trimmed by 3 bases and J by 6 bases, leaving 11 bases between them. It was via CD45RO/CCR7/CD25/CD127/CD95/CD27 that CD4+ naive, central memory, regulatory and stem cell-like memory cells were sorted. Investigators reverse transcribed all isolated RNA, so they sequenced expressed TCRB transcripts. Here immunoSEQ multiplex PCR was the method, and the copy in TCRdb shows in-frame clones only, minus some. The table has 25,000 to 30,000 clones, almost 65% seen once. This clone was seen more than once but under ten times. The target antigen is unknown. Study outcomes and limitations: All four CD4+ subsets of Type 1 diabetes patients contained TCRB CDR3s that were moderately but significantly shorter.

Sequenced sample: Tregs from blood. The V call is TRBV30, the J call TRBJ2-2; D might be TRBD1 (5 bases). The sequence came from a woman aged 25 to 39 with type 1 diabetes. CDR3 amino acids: CAWRGLWSGELFF. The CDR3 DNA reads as TGTGCCTGGAGGGGGCTCTGGTCCGGGGAGCTGTTTTTT.